This TCR beta chain was sequenced during a study of T cell clonotyping in hematopoietic cell transplantation. Findings and limits, study-wide: Cells were unsorted, so CD4 and CD8 contributions were not separated.

Clones were read by immunoSEQ multiplex PCR, and TCRdb kept only the in-frame ones, dropping some. This table holds about 4,200 clones, 76% found once. Germline loops: CDR1 MNHNS, CDR2 SASEGT. This CDR3 spans 15 amino acids. V was pared by 2 bases and J by 9 bases, with 6 bases of the junction left unmatched. Remarks on this clone: Its antigen is still unknown.

The sequences come from peripheral blood mononuclear cells, collected 100 days after allogeneic stem cell transplant. The chain employs TRBV6-1 and TRBJ2-1; 11 nucleotides match TRBD2. The sequence was collected from a male patient aged 50 to 60 who had an allogeneic stem cell transplant from an unrelated donor, so the T cells may come from the graft donor. Some clones in this sample may be carry-over from other donors' samples. The CDR3 is CASSEQLAGGFEQFF. For the CDR3, the DNA is TGTGCCAGCAGTGAACAGCTAGCGGGAGGTTTTGAGCAGTTCTTC.